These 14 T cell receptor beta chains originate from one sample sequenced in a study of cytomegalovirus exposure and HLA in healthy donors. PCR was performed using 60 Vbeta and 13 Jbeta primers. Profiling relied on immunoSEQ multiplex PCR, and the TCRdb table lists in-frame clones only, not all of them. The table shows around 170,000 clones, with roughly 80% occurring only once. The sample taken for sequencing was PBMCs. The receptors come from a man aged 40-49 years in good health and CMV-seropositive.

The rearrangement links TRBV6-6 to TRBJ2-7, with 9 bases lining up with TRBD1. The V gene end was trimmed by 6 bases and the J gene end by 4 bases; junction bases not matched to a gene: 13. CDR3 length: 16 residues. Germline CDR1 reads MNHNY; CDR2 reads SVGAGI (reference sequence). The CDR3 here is CASRTTRDRDQYEQYF. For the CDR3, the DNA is TGTGCCAGCAGAACCACCCGGGACAGGGATCAGTACGAGCAGTACTTC.

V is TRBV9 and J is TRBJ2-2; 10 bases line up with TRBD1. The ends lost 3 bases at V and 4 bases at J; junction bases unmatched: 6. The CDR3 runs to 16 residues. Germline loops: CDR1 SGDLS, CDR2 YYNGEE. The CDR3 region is CASSAGRTGGTGELFF. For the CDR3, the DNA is TGTGCCAGCAGCGCGGGGAGGACAGGGGGCACCGGGGAGCTGTTTTTT.

The CDR3 is CSVEEDRGDFREGYTF. As DNA, the CDR3 is TGCAGCGTTGAAGAGGACAGGGGCGATTTTCGGGAGGGCTACACCTTC. This sequence joins TRBV29-1 and TRBJ1-2; 9 nucleotides match TRBD1. Germline CDR1 SQVTM, CDR2 ANQGSEA. Trimming removed 0 bases from V and 8 bases from J; junction bases left unmatched: 13. The CDR3 totals 16 residues.

Here the CDR3 reads CASSLAGLAGDPYNEQFF. The CDR3 bases are TGTGCCAGCAGCTTAGCGGGGTTAGCGGGGGATCCGTACAATGAGCAGTTCTTC. The chain links TRBV7-2 to TRBJ2-1; TRBD2 matches at 9 bases. The CDR3 spans 18 residues. Germline trimming cut 0 bases from V and 4 bases from J; bases unmatched to any gene: 10. Germline lookup yields CDR1 SGHTA and CDR2 FQGNSA.

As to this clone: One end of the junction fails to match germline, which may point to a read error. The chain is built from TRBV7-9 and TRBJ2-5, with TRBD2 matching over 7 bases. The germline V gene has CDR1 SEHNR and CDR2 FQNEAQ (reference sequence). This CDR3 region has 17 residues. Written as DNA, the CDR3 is TGTTCCAGCAGCCCTCGGGTGGGAGGGGCGACCCAAGAGACCCAGTACTTC. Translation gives CSSSPRVGGATQETQYF.

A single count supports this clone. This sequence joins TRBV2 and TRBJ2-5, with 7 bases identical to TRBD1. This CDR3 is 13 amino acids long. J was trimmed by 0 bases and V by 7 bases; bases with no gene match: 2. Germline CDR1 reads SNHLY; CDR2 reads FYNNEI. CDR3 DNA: TGTGCCAGCACGGACAGGAACCAAGAGACCCAGTACTTC. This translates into CASTDRNQETQYF.

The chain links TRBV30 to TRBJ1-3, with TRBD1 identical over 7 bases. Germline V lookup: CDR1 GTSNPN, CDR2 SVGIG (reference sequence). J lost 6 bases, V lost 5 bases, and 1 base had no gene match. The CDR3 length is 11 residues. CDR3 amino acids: CAWDRENTIYF. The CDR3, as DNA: TGTGCCTGGGACAGGGAAAACACCATATATTTT. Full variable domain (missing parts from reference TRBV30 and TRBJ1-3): SQTIHQWPATLVQPVGSPLSLECTVEGTSNPNLYWYRQAAGRGLQLLFYSVGIGQISSEVPQNLSASRPQDRQFILSSKKLLLSDSGFYLCAWDRENTIYFGEGSWLTVV.

CDR3 in amino acids: CASSYSWTGPGELFF. The CDR3 coding sequence is TGTGCCAGCAGTTACTCTTGGACAGGGCCCGGGGAGCTGTTTTTT. The chain couples TRBV6-6 to TRBJ2-2, with 8 bases lining up with TRBD1. The germline CDR1 and CDR2 sequences are MNHNY and SVGAGI (reference sequence). V shed 0 bases, J shed 6 bases, and the junction held 3 bases outside the gene matches. The CDR3 has 15 residues.

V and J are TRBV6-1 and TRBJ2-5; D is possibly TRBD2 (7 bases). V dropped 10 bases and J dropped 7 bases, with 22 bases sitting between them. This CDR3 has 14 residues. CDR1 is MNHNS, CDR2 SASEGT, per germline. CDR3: CATEMLRGAGTQYF. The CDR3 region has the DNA TGTGCCACGGAAATGCTTCGGGGGGCAGGGACCCAGTACTTC.

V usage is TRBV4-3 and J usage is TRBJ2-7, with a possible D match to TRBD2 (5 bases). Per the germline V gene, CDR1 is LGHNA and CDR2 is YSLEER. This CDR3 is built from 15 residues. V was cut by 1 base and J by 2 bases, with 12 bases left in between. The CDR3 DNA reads TGCGCCAGCAGCCAAGGCAGAGCGGTACCCTACGAGCAGTACTTC. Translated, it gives CASSQGRAVPYEQYF.

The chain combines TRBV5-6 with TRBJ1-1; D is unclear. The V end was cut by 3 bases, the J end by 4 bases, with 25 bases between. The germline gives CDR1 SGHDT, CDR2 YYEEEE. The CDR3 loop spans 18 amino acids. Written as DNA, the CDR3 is TGTGCCAGCAGCTCAATACGGACTTGGGTCAGTGGCGGCACTGAAGCTTTCTTT. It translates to CASSSIRTWVSGGTEAFF.

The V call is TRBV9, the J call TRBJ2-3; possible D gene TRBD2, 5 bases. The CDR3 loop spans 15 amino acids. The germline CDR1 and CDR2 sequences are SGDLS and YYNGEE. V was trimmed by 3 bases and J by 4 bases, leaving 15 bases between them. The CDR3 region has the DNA TGTGCCAGCAGCGGGAGTAGCGTGGACGCAGATACGCAGTATTTT. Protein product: CASSGSSVDADTQYF.

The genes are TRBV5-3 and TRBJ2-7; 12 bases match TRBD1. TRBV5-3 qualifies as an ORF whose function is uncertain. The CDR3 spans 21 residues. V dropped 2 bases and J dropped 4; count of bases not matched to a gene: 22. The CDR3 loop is CARSFPLTSRDRGRLRYEQYF. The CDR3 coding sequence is TGTGCCAGAAGCTTCCCCCTTACAAGCCGGGACAGGGGGCGTCTGAGGTACGAGCAGTACTTC.

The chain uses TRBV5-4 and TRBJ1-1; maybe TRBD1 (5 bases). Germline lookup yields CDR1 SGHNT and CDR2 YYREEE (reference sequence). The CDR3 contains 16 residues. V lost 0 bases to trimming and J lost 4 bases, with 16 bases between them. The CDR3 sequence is CASSLGGGARGTEAFF. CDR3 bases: TGTGCCAGCAGCTTGGGGGGAGGGGCGCGGGGCACTGAAGCTTTCTTT.